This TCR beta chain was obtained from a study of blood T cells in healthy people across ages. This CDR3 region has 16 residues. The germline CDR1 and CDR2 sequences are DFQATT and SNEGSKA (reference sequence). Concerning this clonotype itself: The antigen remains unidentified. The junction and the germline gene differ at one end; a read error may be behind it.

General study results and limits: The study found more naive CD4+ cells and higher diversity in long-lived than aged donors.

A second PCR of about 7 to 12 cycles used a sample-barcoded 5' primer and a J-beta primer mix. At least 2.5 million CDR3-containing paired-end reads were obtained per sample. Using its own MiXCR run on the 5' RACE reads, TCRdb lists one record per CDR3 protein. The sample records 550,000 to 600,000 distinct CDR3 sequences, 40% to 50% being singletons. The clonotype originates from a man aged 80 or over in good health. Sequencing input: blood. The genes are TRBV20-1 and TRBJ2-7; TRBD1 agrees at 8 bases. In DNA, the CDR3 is TGCAGTGTTAGATCCGTCGGACAGGGATCATCCTACGAGCAGTACTTC. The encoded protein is CSVRSVGQGSSYEQYF.